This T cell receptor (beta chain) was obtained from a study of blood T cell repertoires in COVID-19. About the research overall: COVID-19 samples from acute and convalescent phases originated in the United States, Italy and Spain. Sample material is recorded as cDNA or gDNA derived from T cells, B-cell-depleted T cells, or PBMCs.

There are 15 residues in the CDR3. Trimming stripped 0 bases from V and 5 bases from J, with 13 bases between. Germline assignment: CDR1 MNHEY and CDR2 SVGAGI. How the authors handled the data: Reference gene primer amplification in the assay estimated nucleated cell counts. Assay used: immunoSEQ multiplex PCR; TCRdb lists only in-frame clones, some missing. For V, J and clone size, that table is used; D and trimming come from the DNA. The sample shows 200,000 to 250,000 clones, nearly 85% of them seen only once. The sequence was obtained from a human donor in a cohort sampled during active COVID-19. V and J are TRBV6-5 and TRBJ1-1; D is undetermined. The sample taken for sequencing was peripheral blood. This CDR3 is CASSYSEGTGTEAFF. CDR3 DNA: TGTGCCAGCAGTTACTCGGAGGGAACGGGGACTGAAGCTTTCTTT.